The 28 T cell receptor beta chains below all came from one sample that was sequenced in a study of cytomegalovirus exposure and HLA in healthy donors. Profiled with immunoSEQ multiplex PCR; TCRdb holds only in-frame clones, not every one. Of 82,000 or so clones detected, roughly 95% appear once; the ten largest clones hold under 0.9%. The sample comprised PBMCs. The receptors come from a woman aged 18 to 35 in good health and CMV-seronegative.

This clone has only one observation. The chain has TRBV19 and TRBJ1-4; D is ambiguous. CDR3 length equals 17 residues. The V end lost 7 bases, the J end lost 4 bases, and 22 bases lay between the germline ends. Germline lookup yields CDR1 LNHDA and CDR2 SQIVND (reference sequence). The CDR3 DNA reads TGTGCCAGTAAAATTACGTTCGTAGAAACGTATAATGAAAAACTGTTTTTT. Its translation is CASKITFVETYNEKLFF.

This clone has a single count. This rearrangement joins TRBV9 to TRBJ1-1; perhaps TRBD1 as D (5 bases). Trimming took 0 bases from V and 11 from J, leaving 14 bases between them. CDR3 size: 13 residues. Per germline, CDR1 SGDLS and CDR2 YYNGEE. CDR3 loop: CASSVEVKTEAFF. The DNA for the CDR3 is TGTGCCAGCAGCGTAGAGGTTAAGACAGAGGCTTTCTTT.

The CDR3 spells CASSQGAGTGSYEQYF. CDR3 bases: TGCGCCAGCAGCCAGGGGGCCGGGACAGGATCCTACGAGCAGTACTTC. V and J are TRBV4-3 and TRBJ2-7, with 8 bases fitting TRBD1. The germline V gene encodes CDR1 LGHNA and CDR2 YSLEER. The CDR3 runs 16 residues. The trim removed 3 bases at V and 1 base at J, leaving 8 bases unmatched.

CDR3 coding DNA: TGTGCCAGCAGTGACCAGGGTGGGTCACCCCTCCACTTT. Translated: CASSDQGGSPLHF. The V and J genes are TRBV6-4 and TRBJ1-6; D perhaps matches TRBD1 (5 bases). Looked up from germline, CDR1 is MRHNA and CDR2 is SNTAGT. Trimming pared 2 bases from V and 10 bases from J, leaving 9 bases between. This CDR3 has 13 residues.

The rearrangement uses TRBV9 and TRBJ2-1; the match to TRBD2 covers 7 bases. Germline V CDR1 and CDR2: SGDLS, YYNGEE. The junction had 6 bases not matched to a gene; V was cut back by 0 bases and J by 6 bases. The CDR3 has 15 residues. The CDR3 bases are TGTGCCAGCAGCGTAGTACTAGCGTCCACCAATGAGCAGTTCTTC. Its translation is CASSVVLASTNEQFF.

This clone came up once. The chain recombines TRBV5-8 with TRBJ2-7; 11 positions agree with TRBD2. Germline V gene sequence: CDR1 SGHTS, CDR2 YDEGEE. This CDR3 is 15 amino acids long. With V trimmed by 3 bases and J by 3 bases, 5 bases remained unmatched. The CDR3 region has the DNA TGTGCCAGCAGCTGGGGACTAGCGGCTAACTACGAGCAGTACTTC. Residues: CASSWGLAANYEQYF.

This sequence joins TRBV19 and TRBJ1-3; 7 bases are a match to TRBD1. V gave up 6 bases and J gave up 1 base; unmatched junction bases: 3. The length of the CDR3 is 14 residues. Germline lookup yields CDR1 LNHDA and CDR2 SQIVND (reference sequence). The CDR3 region has the DNA TGTGCCAGTAGCCTGACAGGGTCTGGAAACACCATATATTTT. Translated, it gives CASSLTGSGNTIYF. Complete variable domain (other parts from reference TRBV19 and TRBJ1-3): DGGITQSPKYLFRKEGQNVTLSCEQNLNHDAMYWYRQDPGQGLRLIYYSQIVNDFQKGDIAEGYSVSREKKESFPLTVTSAQKNPTAFYLCASSLTGSGNTIYFGEGSWLTVV.

J is TRBJ2-1 and V is TRBV10-3, with a weak D call TRBD2 (5 bases). The V and J ends lost 1 base and 3 bases respectively, with 13 bases between them. Germline CDR1 is ENHRY and CDR2 is SYGVKD. The CDR3 covers 16 residues. The CDR3 sequence: CAISEWGVNGYNEQFF. CDR3 coding DNA: TGTGCCATCAGTGAGTGGGGAGTAAATGGCTACAATGAGCAGTTCTTC.

With respect to this clone: In the same sample, other DNA sequences code for this CDR3. The rearrangement joins TRBV19 to TRBJ2-1; TRBD2 matches at 9 bases. With V trimmed by 4 bases and J by 4 bases, 2 bases remained unmatched. The CDR3 is 14 residues long. Germline values: CDR1 LNHDA, CDR2 SQIVND (reference sequence). CDR3 DNA sequence: TGTGCCAGTAGTAGCGGGGGGGATTACAATGAGCAGTTCTTC. This gives the protein CASSSGGDYNEQFF.

V is TRBV7-6 and J is TRBJ2-1, with 8 bases that match TRBD1. Germline CDR1 is SGHVS and CDR2 is FNYEAQ. The CDR3 covers 15 residues. V shed 5 bases and J 10 bases; nucleotides not matched to a gene: 13. The CDR3 nucleotides are TGTGCCAGCAGCCCGATGGGACAGGTGGCTCGCGAGCAGTTCTTC. It translates to CASSPMGQVAREQFF. The whole variable domain, filled in from reference TRBV7-6 and TRBJ2-1, reads GAGVSQSPRYKVTKRGQDVALRCDPISGHVSLYWYRQALGQGPEFLTYFNYEAQQDKSGLPNDRFSAERPEGSISTLTIQRTEQRDSAMYRCASSPMGQVAREQFFGPGTRLTVL.

This sequence joins TRBV27 and TRBJ2-1; TRBD2 agrees at 10 bases. There are 15 residues in the CDR3. J gave up 7 bases and V 3 bases, and 6 bases lay outside the gene matches. CDR1 MNHEY and CDR2 SMNVEV come from the germline V gene (reference sequence). CDR3 sequence: CASSLASGGPNEQFF. The DNA for the CDR3 is TGTGCCAGCAGTTTGGCTAGCGGGGGTCCTAATGAGCAGTTCTTC.

This chain connects TRBV4-1 to TRBJ1-3, with 7 bases identical to TRBD1. The CDR3 contains 15 residues. Germline lookup yields CDR1 MGHRA and CDR2 YSYEKL. Trimming took 4 bases from V and 0 from J; bases not matched to a gene: 3. This CDR3 is CASSLGQDSGNTIYF. The CDR3 DNA follows: TGCGCCAGCAGCCTCGGACAGGACTCTGGAAACACCATATATTTT.

This chain's CDR3 is CASSLGLYQETQYF. CDR3 sequence (DNA): TGCGCCAGCAGCTTGGGACTGTACCAAGAGACCCAGTACTTC. The chain employs TRBV5-1 and TRBJ2-5; D unresolved. This CDR3 region has 14 residues. CDR1 is SGHRS and CDR2 is YFSETQ in the germline V gene. The V end was cut by 0 bases, the J end by 0 bases, with 6 bases between. Supplemented by reference TRBV5-1 and TRBJ2-5, the full variable domain reads KAGVTQTPRYLIKTRGQQVTLSCSPISGHRSVSWYQQTPGQGLQFLFEYFSETQRNKGNFPGRFSGRQFSNSRSEMNVSTLELGDSALYLCASSLGLYQETQYFGPGTRLLVL.

The chain carries TRBV4-3 and TRBJ2-3; D gene unclear. With 0 bases removed from V and 1 base from J, the gap between germline ends came to 8 bases. Germline V lookup: CDR1 LGHNA, CDR2 YSLEER. The length of the CDR3 is 15 residues. CDR3 protein: CASSQDRQGTDTQYF. DNA for the CDR3: TGCGCCAGCAGCCAAGATCGTCAGGGCACAGATACGCAGTATTTT.

This clone was picked up one time. This rearrangement joins TRBV28 to TRBJ2-5; TRBD2 is a possible D gene (6 bases). The germline V gene has CDR1 MDHEN and CDR2 SYDVKM. The CDR3 contains 14 residues. The V and J ends lost 5 bases and 4 bases respectively, with 14 bases between them. CDR3 in DNA: TGTGCCAGCAGTCCGGCCGGGGGTACAGAGACCCAGTACTTC. It is translated as CASSPAGGTETQYF.

The CDR3 DNA sequence: TGTGCCAGTAGTATAGGCTACGGGGGAGGTTACTACGAGCAGTACTTC. Translation: CASSIGYGGGYYEQYF. The gene calls are TRBV19 and TRBJ2-7; possibly TRBD2 for D (6 bases). Germline values: CDR1 LNHDA, CDR2 SQIVND (reference sequence). This CDR3 spans 16 amino acids. V shed 1 base and J shed 3 bases, with 16 bases lying between them.

The chain uses TRBV28 and TRBJ1-4, with a tentative D call TRBD1 (6 bases). The CDR3 is 15 residues long. With 2 bases removed from V and 6 bases from J, the gap between germline ends came to 13 bases. Germline CDR1 reads MDHEN; CDR2 reads SYDVKM. CDR3 DNA sequence: TGTGCCAGCAGTTTAATCACAGGGAGGGATGAAAAACTGTTTTTT. Translating it yields CASSLITGRDEKLFF.

The chain employs TRBV10-1 and TRBJ1-1, with a weak D call TRBD1 (5 bases). Trimming left V 3 bases short and J 4 bases short, with 15 bases between. Germline CDR1 reads WNHNN; CDR2 reads SYGVQD (reference sequence). This CDR3 comprises 15 residues. The CDR3 coding sequence is TGCGCCAGCAGTGAACAGGCCAGTCGAGGCACTGAAGCTTTCTTT. Amino acids: CASSEQASRGTEAFF.

This rearrangement joins TRBV5-1 to TRBJ1-2; weak D call: TRBD1 (6 bases). V lost 2 bases to trimming and J lost 6 bases, with 11 bases between them. There are 13 residues in the CDR3. Germline V gene lookup returns CDR1 SGHRS and CDR2 YFSETQ. The CDR3 sequence is CASSFTGKDGYTF. CDR3 in DNA: TGCGCCAGCAGCTTCACAGGGAAGGATGGCTACACCTTC.

The chain has TRBV10-1 and TRBJ2-1; weak D call: TRBD2 (6 bases). With 0 bases removed from V and 12 bases from J, the gap between germline ends came to 24 bases. CDR1 WNHNN and CDR2 SYGVQD come from the germline V gene (reference sequence). The CDR3 is 17 residues long. The CDR3 DNA is TGCGCCAGCAGTGAGTCGGTCGGGCTCCGGGACTCTAGAGTGCAGTTCTTC. Protein: CASSESVGLRDSRVQFF.

The chain uses TRBV7-9 and TRBJ1-6, with D possibly being TRBD1 (6 bases). Germline V CDR1 and CDR2: SEHNR, FQNEAQ (reference sequence). This CDR3 has 16 residues. V lost 3 bases to trimming and J lost 0 bases, with 9 bases between them. CDR3 loop: CASSFTGSSYNSPLHF. The CDR3 nucleotides read TGTGCCAGCAGCTTTACAGGGAGCTCCTATAATTCACCCCTCCACTTT.

This clone was seen only once. This chain connects TRBV2 to TRBJ2-2; D is unclear. The CDR3 extends over 14 amino acids. Trimming took 7 bases from V and 2 from J, leaving 11 bases between them. Germline V CDR1 and CDR2: SNHLY, FYNNEI. Here the CDR3 DNA reads TGTGCCAGCATCGTAGGCGGTAACACCGGGGAGCTGTTTTTT. Residues: CASIVGGNTGELFF.

The gene calls are TRBV5-1 and TRBJ2-1; 10 positions agree with TRBD2. Trimming removed 3 bases from V and 6 bases from J; junction bases left unmatched: 6. CDR1 SGHRS and CDR2 YFSETQ come from the germline V gene. The CDR3 has 15 residues. CDR3 DNA sequence: TGCGCCAGCAGCTCCGGGACTAGCGTTGCCAATGAGCAGTTCTTC. It codes for CASSSGTSVANEQFF.

V gene TRBV6-5 combines with J gene TRBJ2-2, with a tentative D call TRBD2 (6 bases). V gave up 4 bases and J gave up 0 bases, with 9 bases separating them. The CDR3 runs 15 residues. Germline CDR1 reads MNHEY; CDR2 reads SVGAGI. The CDR3 loop reads CASSFRGTNTGELFF. The CDR3 coding sequence is TGTGCCAGCAGTTTCCGCGGGACGAACACCGGGGAGCTGTTTTTT.

The chain recombines TRBV9 with TRBJ2-1; 7 bases are shared with TRBD2. This CDR3 contains 15 residues. Germline values: CDR1 SGDLS, CDR2 YYNGEE. V trimming: 3 bases; J trimming: 3 bases; junction bases outside the gene matches: 6. This CDR3 reads CASSAPPGGYNEQFF. The CDR3 nucleotides read TGTGCCAGCAGCGCTCCTCCGGGGGGCTACAATGAGCAGTTCTTC.

The chain uses TRBV19 and TRBJ2-1; D gene ambiguous. The V gene lost 4 bases and the J gene lost 0 bases, with 16 bases spanning the gap. Germline lookup yields CDR1 LNHDA and CDR2 SQIVND (reference sequence). This CDR3 has 17 amino acids. CDR3 region: CASSTHPAASSYNEQFF. In nucleotides, the CDR3 is TGTGCCAGTAGTACCCACCCCGCGGCGAGCTCCTACAATGAGCAGTTCTTC.

The V and J genes are TRBV7-2 and TRBJ2-4, with TRBD1 identical over 10 bases. The length of the CDR3 is 18 residues. With 3 bases clipped from V and 0 bases from J, the junction kept 8 bases outside the gene matches. Germline loops: CDR1 SGHTA, CDR2 FQGNSA. The CDR3 region is CASSFFGQGVLAKNIQYF. In nucleotides, the CDR3 is TGTGCCAGCAGCTTTTTTGGACAGGGGGTCCTAGCCAAAAACATTCAGTACTTC.

This clone was detected only a few times. The sample holds other DNA sequences that translate to the same CDR3. V and J are TRBV9 and TRBJ2-7; D remains unclear. Germline V gene lookup returns CDR1 SGDLS and CDR2 YYNGEE. The V end was cut by 0 bases, the J end by 0 bases, with 4 bases between. The CDR3 contains 13 residues. CDR3 residues: CASSVAGSYEQYF. CDR3 DNA sequence: TGTGCCAGCAGCGTAGCCGGCTCCTACGAGCAGTACTTC.